These T cell receptor beta chains were read from a single sample in a study of cytomegalovirus exposure and HLA in healthy donors. TCRdb's table, derived via immunoSEQ multiplex PCR, lists solely in-frame clones and lacks some. The sample shows some 190,000 clones, about 9% of them seen only once. The specimen was PBMCs. The receptors derive from a woman aged 25-40 years in good health and CMV-seropositive. The CDR3 runs from the conserved cysteine through the conserved F or W. A D gene is named only where the DNA matches it firmly. Only some rows state a clone size, as once, few, many or a class for expanded clones.

>-|TRBV7-6|TRBD1|TRBJ1-1
CASSYRGDTEAFF
TGTGCCAGCAGCTACAGGGGTGACACTGAAGCTTTCTTT
>few|TRBV25-1|TRBD2|TRBJ2-1
CASSETSGRSYNEQFF
TGTGCCAGCAGTGAAACCAGCGGGAGGTCCTACAATGAGCAGTTCTTC
>-|TRBV9|TRBD2|TRBJ2-2
CASSSRLAGGPHTGELFF
TGTGCCAGCAGCTCACGACTAGCGGGAGGGCCTCACACCGGGGAGCTGTTTTTT
>-|TRBV7-2|TRBD1|TRBJ1-1
CASSLTRTGIAGTEAFF
TGTGCCAGCAGCTTAACTAGGACAGGGATAGCAGGCACTGAAGCTTTCTTT
>-|TRBV18|-|TRBJ1-4
CASSPPPAGGEKLFF
TGTGCCAGCTCACCACCGCCTGCAGGTGGTGAAAAACTGTTTTTT
>few|TRBV27|-|TRBJ1-1
CASSVPGRTEAFF
TGTGCCAGCAGTGTTCCGGGGAGAACTGAAGCTTTCTTT
>-|TRBV14|-|TRBJ2-7
CASSRLFYEQYF
TGTGCCAGCAGCCGACTTTTCTACGAGCAGTACTTC
>few|TRBV20-1|-|TRBJ2-4
CSAAGVDIQYF
TGCAGTGCTGCTGGAGTAGACATTCAGTACTTC
>few|TRBV7-9|-|TRBJ2-1
CASSDRGNEQFF
TGTGCCAGCAGCGACCGGGGCAATGAGCAGTTCTTC
>-|TRBV29-1|-|TRBJ2-7
CSVDSGSSYEQYF
TGCAGCGTTGACTCGGGATCTAGCTACGAGCAGTACTTC
>-|TRBV11-2|TRBD2|TRBJ2-7
CASSYGRGAYEQYF
TGTGCCAGCAGCTACGGGAGGGGAGCCTACGAGCAGTACTTC
>few|TRBV7-8|TRBD2|TRBJ2-1
CASSWVGGGPNEQFF
TGTGCCAGCAGCTGGGTTGGGGGAGGGCCCAATGAGCAGTTCTTC
>few|TRBV11-1|-|TRBJ1-1
CASRRHARGEAFF
TGTGCCAGCAGACGCCACGCCAGGGGTGAAGCTTTCTTT
>-|TRBV7-6|TRBD2|TRBJ2-5
CASSLAKGGEETQYF
TGTGCCAGCAGCTTAGCCAAGGGAGGGGAAGAGACCCAGTACTTC
>-|TRBV7-3|TRBD1|TRBJ2-2
CASSQDRGRANTGELFF
TGTGCCAGCAGCCAAGACAGGGGGCGCGCGAACACCGGGGAGCTGTTTTTT
>few|TRBV15|TRBD2|TRBJ2-2
CATSREVAGGIGELFF
TGTGCCACCAGCAGAGAGGTAGCGGGAGGGATCGGGGAGCTGTTTTTT
>few|TRBV27|-|TRBJ2-3
CASSSSTRGRPDTQYF
TGTGCCAGCAGCTCATCGACTAGAGGGCGGCCAGATACGCAGTATTTT
>few|TRBV10-1|-|TRBJ2-7
CASSDVFYEQYF
TGCGCCAGCAGTGACGTTTTCTACGAGCAGTACTTC
>few|TRBV11-2|-|TRBJ1-5
CASSSGVGNQPQHF
TGTGCCAGCAGCTCGGGGGTGGGCAATCAGCCCCAGCATTTT
>few|TRBV30|TRBD1|TRBJ1-2
CAWSTTGLGYGYTF
TGTGCCTGGAGTACGACAGGGTTGGGCTATGGCTACACCTTC
>-|TRBV5-1|TRBD1|TRBJ1-2
CASSAGIQGQGFRYTF
TGCGCCAGCAGCGCCGGGATTCAGGGACAGGGCTTTCGCTACACCTTC
>-|TRBV28|TRBD1|TRBJ2-7
CASSLSQGAYEQYF
TGTGCCAGCAGTTTAAGTCAGGGGGCCTACGAGCAGTACTTC
>-|TRBV5-6|-|TRBJ2-1
CASSRYNEQFF
TGTGCCAGCAGCCGTTACAATGAGCAGTTCTTC
>few|TRBV6-1|-|TRBJ1-2
CASSVFSGDYGYTF
TGTGCCAGCAGCGTATTTTCCGGGGACTATGGCTACACCTTC
>-|TRBV5-4|TRBD2|TRBJ2-3
CASRPGLAVEGTDTQYF
TGTGCCAGCCGTCCGGGACTAGCGGTAGAGGGTACAGATACGCAGTATTTT
>-|TRBV27|-|TRBJ1-2
CASSYSGNEYGYTF
TGTGCCAGCAGTTACTCAGGGAACGAATATGGCTACACCTTC
>-|TRBV5-1|-|TRBJ2-7
CASSLGGTRAYEQYF
TGCGCCAGCAGCTTAGGAGGAACTCGTGCCTACGAGCAGTACTTC
>few|TRBV30|-|TRBJ1-1
CAWSVQANTEAFF
TGTGCCTGGAGTGTTCAGGCGAACACTGAAGCTTTCTTT
>few|TRBV4-1|-|TRBJ2-1
CASSQDWAADNEQFF
TGCGCCAGCAGCCAAGATTGGGCCGCAGATAATGAGCAGTTCTTC
>-|TRBV11-2|TRBD2|TRBJ2-7
CASSSRLAGASEQYF
TGTGCCAGCAGCTCCCGACTAGCGGGGGCTTCGGAGCAGTACTTC
>-|TRBV10-2|-|TRBJ1-5
CASRNSRGSQPQHF
TGCGCCAGCAGAAACTCCAGGGGTAGTCAGCCCCAGCATTTT
>few|TRBV11-1|-|TRBJ1-1
CASSLEVQGLTEAFF
TGTGCCAGCAGCTTAGAAGTCCAGGGTCTCACTGAAGCTTTCTTT
>-|TRBV9|-|TRBJ2-3
CASSVDDFTDTQYF
TGTGCCAGCAGCGTAGATGACTTCACAGATACGCAGTATTTT